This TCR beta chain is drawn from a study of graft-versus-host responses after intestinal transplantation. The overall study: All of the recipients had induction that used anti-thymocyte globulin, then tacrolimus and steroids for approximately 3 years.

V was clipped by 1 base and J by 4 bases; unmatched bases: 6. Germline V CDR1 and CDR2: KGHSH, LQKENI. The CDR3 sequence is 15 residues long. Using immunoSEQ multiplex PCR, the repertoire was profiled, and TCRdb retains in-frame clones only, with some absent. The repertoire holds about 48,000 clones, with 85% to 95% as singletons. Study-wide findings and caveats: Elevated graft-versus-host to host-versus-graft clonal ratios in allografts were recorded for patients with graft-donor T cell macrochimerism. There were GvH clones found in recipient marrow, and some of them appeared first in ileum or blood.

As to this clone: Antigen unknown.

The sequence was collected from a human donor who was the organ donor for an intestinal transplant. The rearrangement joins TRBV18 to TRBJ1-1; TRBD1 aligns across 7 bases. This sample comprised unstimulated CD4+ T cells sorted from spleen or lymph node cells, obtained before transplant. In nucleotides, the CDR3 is TGTGCCAGCTCACCACGGGCGCAGGGGGTCACTGAAGCTTTCTTT. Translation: CASSPRAQGVTEAFF.